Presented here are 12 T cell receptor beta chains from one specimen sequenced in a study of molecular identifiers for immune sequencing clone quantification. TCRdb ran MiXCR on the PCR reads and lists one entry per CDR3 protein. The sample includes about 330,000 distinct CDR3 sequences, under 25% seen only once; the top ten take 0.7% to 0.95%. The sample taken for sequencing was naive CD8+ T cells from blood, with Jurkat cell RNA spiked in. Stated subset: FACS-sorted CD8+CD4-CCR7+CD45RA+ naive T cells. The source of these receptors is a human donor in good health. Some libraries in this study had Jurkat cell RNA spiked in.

CDR3 coding DNA: TGTGCCAGCAGCGGGACGGGGAGCTCCTATAATTCACCCCTCCACTTT. Translation gives CASSGTGSSYNSPLHF. This chain uses TRBV7-9 with TRBJ1-6; a weak D match, TRBD1 (5 bases). With 5 bases removed from V and 0 bases from J, the gap between germline ends came to 11 bases. The germline V gene encodes CDR1 SEHNR and CDR2 FQNEAQ (reference sequence). The CDR3 extends over 16 amino acids.

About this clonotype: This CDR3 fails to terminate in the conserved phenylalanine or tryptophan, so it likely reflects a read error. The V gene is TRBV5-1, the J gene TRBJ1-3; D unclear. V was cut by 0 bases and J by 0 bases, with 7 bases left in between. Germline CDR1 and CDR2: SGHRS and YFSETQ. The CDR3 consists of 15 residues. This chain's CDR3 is CASSLEAYSGNTIYL. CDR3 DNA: TGCGCCAGCAGCTTGGAGGCCTACTCTGGAAACACCATATATCTT.

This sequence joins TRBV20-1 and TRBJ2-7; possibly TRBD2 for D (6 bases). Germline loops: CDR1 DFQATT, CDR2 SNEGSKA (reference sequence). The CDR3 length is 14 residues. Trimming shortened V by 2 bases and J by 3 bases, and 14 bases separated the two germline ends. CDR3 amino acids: CSARPLGGSYEQYF. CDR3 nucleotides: TGCAGTGCTAGACCCCTGGGGGGAAGCTACGAGCAGTACTTC.

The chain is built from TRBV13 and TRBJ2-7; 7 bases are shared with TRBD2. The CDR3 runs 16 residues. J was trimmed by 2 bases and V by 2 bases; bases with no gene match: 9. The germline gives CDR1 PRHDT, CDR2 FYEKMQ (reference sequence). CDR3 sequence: CASSLSPGGSAYEQYF. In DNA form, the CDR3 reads TGTGCCAGCAGCTTATCTCCCGGCGGGAGCGCCTACGAGCAGTACTTC.

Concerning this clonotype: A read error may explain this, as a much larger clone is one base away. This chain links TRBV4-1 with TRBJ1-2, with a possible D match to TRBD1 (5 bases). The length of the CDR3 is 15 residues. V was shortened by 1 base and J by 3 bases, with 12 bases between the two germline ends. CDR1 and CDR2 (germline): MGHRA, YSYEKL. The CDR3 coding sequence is TGCGCCAGCAGCCAAGTCACCGGCAGGGACTATGGCTACACCTTC. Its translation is CASSQVTGRDYGYTF.

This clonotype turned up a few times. CDR3 protein: CASSPTGSVNTGELFF. CDR3 in DNA: TGTGCCAGCAGCCCGACCGGGAGTGTCAACACCGGGGAGCTGTTTTTT. The rearrangement joins TRBV7-6 to TRBJ2-2, with a possible D match to TRBD2 (6 bases). Trimming removed 5 bases at V and 2 bases at J, with 15 bases between. The length of the CDR3 is 16 residues. Germline CDR1 reads SGHVS; CDR2 reads FNYEAQ. The full variable domain, rest sourced from reference TRBV7-6 and TRBJ2-2, is GAGVSQSPRYKVTKRGQDVALRCDPISGHVSLYWYRQALGQGPEFLTYFNYEAQQDKSGLPNDRFSAERPEGSISTLTIQRTEQRDSAMYRCASSPTGSVNTGELFFGEGSRLTVL.

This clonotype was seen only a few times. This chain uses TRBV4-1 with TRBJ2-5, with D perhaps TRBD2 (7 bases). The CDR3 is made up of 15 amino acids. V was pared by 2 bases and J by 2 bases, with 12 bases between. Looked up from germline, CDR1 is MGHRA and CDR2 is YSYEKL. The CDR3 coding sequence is TGCGCCAGCAGCCAATTGGGGGGGCAGCAAGAGACCCAGTACTTC. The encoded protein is CASSQLGGQQETQYF.

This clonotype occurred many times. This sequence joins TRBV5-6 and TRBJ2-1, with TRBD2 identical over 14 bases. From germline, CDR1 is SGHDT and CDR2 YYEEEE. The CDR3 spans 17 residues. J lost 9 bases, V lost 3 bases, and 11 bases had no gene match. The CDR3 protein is CASSSETSGRGDGEQFF. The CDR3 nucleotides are TGTGCCAGCAGCTCCGAGACTAGCGGGAGGGGAGACGGTGAGCAGTTCTTC.

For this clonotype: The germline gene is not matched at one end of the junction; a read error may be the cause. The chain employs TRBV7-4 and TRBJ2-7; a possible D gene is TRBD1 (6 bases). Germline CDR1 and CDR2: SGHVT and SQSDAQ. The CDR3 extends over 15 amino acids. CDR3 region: CAGSLVGGFSYEQYF. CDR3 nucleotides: TGTGCCGGCAGCTTAGTTGGGGGCTTCTCCTACGAGCAGTACTTC.

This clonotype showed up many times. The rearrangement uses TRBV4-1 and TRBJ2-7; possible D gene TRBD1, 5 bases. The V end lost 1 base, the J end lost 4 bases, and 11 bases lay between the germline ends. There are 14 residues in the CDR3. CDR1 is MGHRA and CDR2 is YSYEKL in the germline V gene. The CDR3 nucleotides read TGCGCCAGCAGCCAAGCTGAGGACAAGTACGAGCAGTACTTC. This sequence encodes CASSQAEDKYEQYF.

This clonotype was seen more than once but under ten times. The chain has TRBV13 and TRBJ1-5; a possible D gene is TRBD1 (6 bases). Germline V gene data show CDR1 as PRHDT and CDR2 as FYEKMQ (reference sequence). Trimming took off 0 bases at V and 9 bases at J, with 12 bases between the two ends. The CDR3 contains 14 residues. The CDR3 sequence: CASSLGGHGRPQHF. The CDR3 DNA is TGTGCCAGCAGCTTAGGGGGACACGGGAGGCCCCAGCATTTT.

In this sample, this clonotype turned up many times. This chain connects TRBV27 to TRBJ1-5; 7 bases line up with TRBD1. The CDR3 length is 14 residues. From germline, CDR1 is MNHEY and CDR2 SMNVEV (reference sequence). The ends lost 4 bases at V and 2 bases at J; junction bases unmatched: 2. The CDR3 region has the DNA TGTGCCAGCAGTTCAGGGGGAGGCAATCAGCCCCAGCATTTT. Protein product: CASSSGGGNQPQHF.